The following is a T cell receptor beta chain sequence with its context. What it binds is unknown. These data are taken from a study of T cell responses to AZD1222 COVID-19 vaccine. Findings and caveats of the study: In the spike-specific TCR repertoire, nearly half reportedly target unmutated variant regions. Only after the peak T cell response were repertoires sampled. CD4 TCRs associated with vaccination spanned spike, dominating at 160-218 and 743-854.

This CDR3 is 13 amino acids long. CDR1 is MDHEN, CDR2 SYDVKM, per germline. With 4 bases clipped from V and 5 bases from J, the junction kept 4 bases outside the gene matches. The repertoire was sequenced with immunoSEQ multiplex PCR; TCRdb's copy has only in-frame clones and lacks some. The sample lists some 97,000 clones; approximately 89% were seen once. The chain is built from TRBV28 and TRBJ1-2; 7 positions agree with TRBD1. This specimen consisted of peripheral blood, obtained on day 0 of MenACWY control vaccination. The sequence was obtained from an adult in good health. CDR3: CASSYGTVYGYTF. CDR3 coding DNA: TGTGCCAGCAGTTATGGGACAGTATATGGCTACACCTTC.